These 9 T cell receptor beta chains were sequenced from one sample in a study of long-term antiretroviral therapy in people with HIV (dated by TCRdb to between 2022 and 2023). The immunoSEQ hsTCRB v3.0 assay was used at survey level resolution to sequence the TRB variable region. TCRdb provides this immuneACCESS table in a form limited to in-frame rearrangements. Some clones are lacking; in checked studies, under half of them reflect an unresolved V gene, and why the rest are absent is not known. In this sample the table shows tens of thousands of clones, approximately 80% of which occur a single time. The ten largest account for about an eighth of the sample. Sequencing used unsorted PBMCs, obtained 0.3 years after starting antiretroviral therapy. The origin of the receptors is a man aged 18 to 30 with HIV.

This chain links TRBV2 with TRBJ2-5; TRBD1 or TRBD2 may be the D gene (5 bases each). There are 14 residues in the CDR3. The germline V and J ends were trimmed by 6 bases and 0 bases, with 11 bases remaining between them. Germline CDR1 reads SNHLY; CDR2 reads FYNNEI. CDR3 in DNA: TGTGCCAGCAGCGTCCGGGACCACCAAGAGACCCAGTACTTC. Translation gives CASSVRDHQETQYF.

This rearrangement joins TRBV5-8 to TRBJ1-6; the D gene is possibly TRBD1 (5 bases). V was cut by 4 bases and J by 6 bases, with 14 bases left in between. The germline CDR1 and CDR2 sequences are SGHTS and YDEGEE. CDR3 size: 15 residues. This chain's CDR3 is CASSLRGEGNSPLHF. CDR3 nucleotide sequence: TGTGCCAGCAGCCTACGGGGGGAAGGTAATTCACCCCTCCACTTT.

The CDR3 nucleotides are TGTGCCAGCAGTTCCCCCTGGCAGGGGACGGGGGAGCAGTACTTC. This gives the protein CASSSPWQGTGEQYF. This chain uses TRBV6-1 with TRBJ2-7, with a weak D call TRBD1 (6 bases). In germline, CDR1 is MNHNS, CDR2 SASEGT. The CDR3 extends over 15 amino acids. Trimming pared 5 bases from V and 7 bases from J, leaving 21 bases between.

CDR3 sequence: CASSSGSRRYTDTQYF. In DNA form, the CDR3 reads TGTGCCAGCAGCTCTGGGTCCCGCCGGTACACAGATACGCAGTATTTT. The V and J genes are TRBV7-8 and TRBJ2-3; no definite D call. With 4 bases removed from V and 2 bases from J, the gap between germline ends came to 16 bases. Germline-derived CDR1 and CDR2 are SGHVS and FQNEAQ. There are 16 residues in the CDR3.

The genes are TRBV6-6 and TRBJ1-4; 8 bases agree with TRBD1. The CDR3 runs 13 residues. Germline CDR1 reads MNHNY; CDR2 reads SVGAGI (reference sequence). Unmatched junction bases numbered 5, after V lost 6 bases and J lost 8 bases. This chain's CDR3 is CASRSGQGEKLFF. The CDR3 region has the DNA TGTGCCAGCAGATCTGGACAGGGCGAAAAACTGTTTTTT.

The CDR3 is CASSGQGLGNSPLHF. CDR3 coding DNA: TGTGCCAGCAGTGGACAGGGTTTGGGAAATTCACCCCTCCACTTT. V usage is TRBV25-1 and J usage is TRBJ1-6, with TRBD1 identical over 7 bases. This CDR3 spans 15 amino acids. Trimming removed 4 bases from V and 7 bases from J; junction bases left unmatched: 7. Germline CDR1 and CDR2: MGHDK and SYGVNS. Variable domain in full (rest from reference TRBV25-1 and TRBJ1-6): EADIYQTPRYLVIGTGKKITLECSQTMGHDKMYWYQQDPGMELHLIHYSYGVNSTEKGDLSSESTVSRIRTEHFPLTLESARPSHTSQYLCASSGQGLGNSPLHFGNGTRLTVT.

The V call is TRBV25-1, the J call TRBJ2-2; weak D call: TRBD1 (6 bases). Trimming shortened V by 5 bases and J by 8 bases, and 12 bases separated the two germline ends. This CDR3 region has 13 residues. From germline, CDR1 is MGHDK and CDR2 SYGVNS. CDR3 sequence (DNA): TGTGCCAGCAGTTACAGGGTAGGAGGGGAGCTGTTTTTT. The encoded protein is CASSYRVGGELFF.

The chain links TRBV4-1 to TRBJ2-2; a possible D gene is TRBD2 (6 bases). V was pared by 5 bases and J by 3 bases, with 13 bases between. The germline gives CDR1 MGHRA, CDR2 YSYEKL. The CDR3 has 15 residues. The CDR3, as DNA: TGCGCCAGCAGCTTGGGGGGAACCTACACCGGGGAGCTGTTTTTT. Protein product: CASSLGGTYTGELFF.

The chain joins TRBV19 to TRBJ1-2; 7 positions agree with TRBD1. Germline-derived CDR1 and CDR2 are LNHDA and SQIVND (reference sequence). V shed 7 bases, J shed 8 bases, and the junction held 10 bases outside the gene matches. CDR3 length equals 13 residues. The CDR3: CASIAPGQRGYTF. DNA for the CDR3: TGTGCCAGTATCGCTCCGGGACAGCGGGGCTACACCTTC.